These 18 T cell receptor beta chains came from one sample sequenced in a study of vaccination effects on CD4 cells after COVID-19. TCRdb keeps only in-frame clones here, not all; method: immunoSEQ multiplex PCR. The repertoire holds 15,000 or so clones, with about 76% as singletons. Antigens for these TCRs are unknown. With the ViraFEST assay, the study expanded antigen-specific CD4+ T cells using viral peptide pools, then sequenced them. It was after approximately 11 days of culture that CD4+ T cells were isolated. Two doses of either BNT162b2 or mRNA-1273 were given to each participant. The sample consisted of CD4+ T cells from PBMCs cultured with HCoV-NL63 spike peptides, taken after COVID-19 vaccination. These receptor sequences come from a human donor who received a COVID-19 vaccine.

The chain uses TRBV21-1 and TRBJ2-1; the D call of TRBD2 is as the table states it, not checked on the DNA. TRBV21-1 is annotated as a pseudogene. The CDR3 has 17 residues. The CDR3 sequence is CASSERKGGGLTNEQFF. The DNA for the CDR3 is TGTGCCAGCAGCGAACGTAAGGGGGGGGGCCTTACCAATGAGCAGTTCTTC.

This clone appeared a single time. The chain combines TRBV4-2 with TRBJ1-4; D perhaps matches TRBD1 (6 bases). The CDR3 contains 15 residues. Germline loops: CDR1 LGHNA, CDR2 YNFKEQ. The V and J ends lost 4 bases and 5 bases respectively, with 14 bases between them. In DNA, the CDR3 is TGTGCCAGCAGCCCGGGGGGCAGGTCCAATGAAAAACTGTTTTTT. This gives the protein CASSPGGRSNEKLFF.

This rearrangement joins TRBV28 to TRBJ2-1, with TRBD1 identical over 7 bases. There are 17 residues in the CDR3. V was clipped by 5 bases and J by 0 bases; unmatched bases: 10. Germline CDR1 is MDHEN and CDR2 is SYDVKM. CDR3 loop: CASSAQGVQSSYNEQFF. DNA of the CDR3: TGTGCCAGCAGTGCTCAGGGGGTCCAAAGCTCCTACAATGAGCAGTTCTTC.

This chain joins TRBV27 and TRBJ1-1; D remains ambiguous. V was clipped by 8 bases and J by 4 bases, with 11 bases between them. The CDR3 spans 12 residues. Germline CDR1 is MNHEY and CDR2 is SMNVEV (reference sequence). Here the CDR3 DNA reads TGTGCCAGCGCCCGGGGAGGCACTGAAGCTTTCTTT. Amino acid sequence: CASARGGTEAFF.

CDR3 bases: TGTGCCAGCGGACCACCCCACGAGCAGTACTTC. Protein: CASGPPHEQYF. The J gene is TRBJ2-7, the V gene TRBV7-9; unclear D gene. V was clipped by 8 bases and J by 5 bases, with 10 bases between them. The germline V gene has CDR1 SEHNR and CDR2 FQNEAQ (reference sequence). The CDR3 extends over 11 amino acids.

The chain is built from TRBV2 and TRBJ2-5; 15 positions agree with TRBD2. This CDR3 comprises 16 residues. From germline, CDR1 is SNHLY and CDR2 FYNNEI. Germline trimming cut 5 bases from V and 5 bases from J; bases unmatched to any gene: 6. The CDR3 DNA reads TGTGCCAGCAGTCGGACTAGCGGGGGGGCCTATGAGACCCAGTACTTC. Translating gives CASSRTSGGAYETQYF.

The CDR3 DNA reads as TGTGCCAGCTCACCACTCAACTCGTACCGCACCGGGGAGCTGTTTTTT. It specifies CASSPLNSYRTGELFF. The rearrangement joins TRBV18 to TRBJ2-2; D is unresolved. Germline values: CDR1 KGHSH, CDR2 LQKENI. The CDR3 is 16 residues long. Between the trimmed V and J ends, which lost 1 base and 4 bases, there was a span of 13 bases.

The CDR3 is CASSQDSRDTYGYTF. For the CDR3, the DNA is TGCGCCAGCAGCCAAGATAGTAGGGATACCTATGGCTACACCTTC. The gene calls are TRBV4-1 and TRBJ1-2; unclear D gene. Germline CDR1 reads MGHRA; CDR2 reads YSYEKL. There are 15 residues in the CDR3. Trimming took off 0 bases at V and 4 bases at J, with 12 bases between the two ends.

The rearrangement joins TRBV9 to TRBJ1-5; no reliable D call. The CDR3 is 14 residues long. The ends were cut back, 0 bases at V and 3 bases at J, with 7 bases in the middle. CDR1 SGDLS and CDR2 YYNGEE come from the germline V gene. This CDR3 is CASSVDGSNQPQHF. CDR3 nucleotide sequence: TGTGCCAGCAGCGTAGACGGCTCCAATCAGCCCCAGCATTTT.

The CDR3 nucleotides read TGTGCCACCGTCCTTACAGGGACGTGGTACACTGAAGCTTTCTTT. This gives the protein CATVLTGTWYTEAFF. This rearrangement joins TRBV27 to TRBJ1-1; D might be TRBD1 (6 bases). Per germline, CDR1 MNHEY and CDR2 SMNVEV (reference sequence). The CDR3 totals 15 residues. V lost 10 bases, J lost 3 bases, and 21 bases lay in between.

A few counts support this clone. CDR3 sequence: CASSLDRDSPLHF. The CDR3 DNA reads as TGCGCCAGCAGCTTAGACAGGGATTCACCCCTCCACTTT. The rearrangement uses TRBV5-1 and TRBJ1-6; TRBD1 matches 7 bases. CDR3 length equals 13 residues. With 2 bases clipped from V and 8 bases from J, the junction kept 1 base outside the gene matches. Germline CDR1 SGHRS, CDR2 YFSETQ. The whole variable domain, filled in from reference TRBV5-1 and TRBJ1-6, reads KAGVTQTPRYLIKTRGQQVTLSCSPISGHRSVSWYQQTPGQGLQFLFEYFSETQRNKGNFPGRFSGRQFSNSRSEMNVSTLELGDSALYLCASSLDRDSPLHFGNGTRLTVT.

The chain joins TRBV7-2 to TRBJ1-1; 7 nucleotides match TRBD1. J gave up 0 bases and V 6 bases, and 4 bases lay outside the gene matches. The V gene's germline CDR1 is SGHTA and CDR2 FQGNSA. The CDR3 runs to 14 residues. The CDR3 reads CASSLDRLNTEAFF. The CDR3 DNA follows: TGTGCCAGCAGTTTGGACAGGTTGAACACTGAAGCTTTCTTT. Full variable domain (remainder filled in from reference TRBV7-2 and TRBJ1-1): GAGVSQSPSNKVTEKGKDVELRCDPISGHTALYWYRQSLGQGLEFLIYFQGNSAPDKSGLPSDRFSAERTGGSVSTLTIQRTQQEDSAVYLCASSLDRLNTEAFFGQGTRLTVV.

The chain is built from TRBV6-2 or TRBV6-3 and TRBJ2-6; no firm D call. Germline loops: CDR1 MNHEY, CDR2 SVGEGT. The V and J ends lost 2 bases and 4 bases respectively, with 9 bases between them. This CDR3 is built from 15 residues. CDR3 sequence: CASSYGSRGANVLTF. Written as DNA, the CDR3 is TGTGCCAGCAGTTACGGGTCCCGCGGGGCCAACGTCCTGACTTTC.

The chain carries TRBV18 and TRBJ1-2, with D tentatively TRBD1 (6 bases). V was cut by 8 bases and J by 1 base, with 11 bases left in between. The CDR3 consists of 13 residues. The germline V gene has CDR1 KGHSH and CDR2 LQKENI. The CDR3 DNA reads TGTGCCAGCCATACGGACAGTAACTATGGCTACACCTTC. Translation gives CASHTDSNYGYTF. The full variable domain, completed using reference TRBV18 and TRBJ1-2, is NAGVMQNPRHLVRRRGQEARLRCSPMKGHSHVYWYRQLPEEGLKFMVYLQKENIIDESGMPKERFSAEFPKEGPSILRIQQVVRGDSAAYFCASHTDSNYGYTFGSGTRLTVV.

This clone has more than one count but fewer than ten. The chain uses TRBV5-5 and TRBJ1-1; TRBD1 matches at 8 bases. CDR3 size: 15 residues. V shed 2 bases and J 5 bases; nucleotides not matched to a gene: 8. Germline CDR1 and CDR2: SGHKS and YYEKEE (reference sequence). CDR3 sequence (DNA): TGTGCCAGCAGCTTCTCAGGGGGCGGGGGGACTGAAGCTTTCTTT. Protein: CASSFSGGGGTEAFF.

This clone was seen once. This chain uses TRBV9 with TRBJ2-2; no clear D gene. CDR3 length: 14 residues. Per the germline V gene, CDR1 is SGDLS and CDR2 is YYNGEE. Between the trimmed V and J ends, which lost 4 bases and 4 bases, there was a span of 11 bases. The CDR3 nucleotides read TGTGCCAGCAGCCCCCCACACAGCACCGGGGAGCTGTTTTTT. Encoded protein: CASSPPHSTGELFF.

The sample holds a few counts of this clone. The CDR3 region is CASSQERLVRGQPQHF. The CDR3 bases are TGCGCCAGCAGCCAAGAGAGGTTGGTCAGGGGACAGCCCCAGCATTTT. This chain links TRBV4-1 with TRBJ1-5; D is perhaps TRBD1 (6 bases). The V gene's germline CDR1 is MGHRA and CDR2 YSYEKL. The V gene lost 0 bases and the J gene lost 7 bases, with 16 bases spanning the gap. CDR3 length equals 16 residues.

The chain joins TRBV11-3 to TRBJ1-3; TRBD1 is a possible D gene (6 bases). Deletions cut 5 bases from V and 0 bases from J, with 8 bases between. Germline CDR1 and CDR2: SGHNT and YENEEA. This CDR3 region has 14 residues. This CDR3 reads CASSRDNSGNTIYF. CDR3 DNA sequence: TGTGCCAGCAGCCGGGACAACTCTGGAAACACCATATATTTT.